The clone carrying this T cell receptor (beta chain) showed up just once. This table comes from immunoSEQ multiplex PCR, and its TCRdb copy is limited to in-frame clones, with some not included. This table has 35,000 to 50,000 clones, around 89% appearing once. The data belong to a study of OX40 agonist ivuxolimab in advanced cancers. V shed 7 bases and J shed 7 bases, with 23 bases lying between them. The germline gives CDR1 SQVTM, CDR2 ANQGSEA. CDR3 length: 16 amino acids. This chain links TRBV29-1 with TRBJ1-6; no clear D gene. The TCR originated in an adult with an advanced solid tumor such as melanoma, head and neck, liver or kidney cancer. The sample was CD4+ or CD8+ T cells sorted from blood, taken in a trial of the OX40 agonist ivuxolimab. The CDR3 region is CSGGPYGGQANSPLHF. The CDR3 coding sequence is TGCAGCGGAGGTCCATACGGAGGTCAGGCGAATTCACCCCTCCACTTT.